These 24 T cell receptor beta chains were sequenced from one sample in a study of blood T cell repertoires in COVID-19. Using immunoSEQ multiplex PCR, the repertoire was profiled, and TCRdb retains in-frame clones only, with some absent. The sample includes about 270,000 clones, nearly 85% seen only once; the top ten take roughly 8.6%. The sample was peripheral blood. These receptors all stem from a human donor in a cohort sampled during active COVID-19.

This clone was seen a single time. The V gene is TRBV2, the J gene TRBJ2-1; 13 nucleotides line up with TRBD2. CDR3 length: 16 residues. Per the germline V gene, CDR1 is SNHLY and CDR2 is FYNNEI. After removal of 5 bases from V and 7 bases from J, the junction contained 8 bases not matched to a gene. The CDR3 protein is CASSRTSGGLGNEQFF. In DNA form, the CDR3 reads TGTGCCAGCAGTAGGACTAGCGGGGGCCTCGGGAATGAGCAGTTCTTC.

The table lists this clone with a few counts. The rearrangement uses TRBV4-1 and TRBJ1-2, with 9 bases that match TRBD1. From germline, CDR1 is MGHRA and CDR2 YSYEKL. V trimming: 3 bases; J trimming: 3 bases; junction bases outside the gene matches: 8. The CDR3 totals 16 residues. The CDR3 protein is CASSQAPTGGHYGYTF. The CDR3 DNA is TGCGCCAGCAGCCAGGCCCCGACAGGGGGGCACTATGGCTACACCTTC.

This clone turned up a few times. The CDR3 region is CASSSWSGGDNEQFF. The CDR3 DNA reads as TGTGCCAGCAGCTCGTGGAGCGGGGGTGACAATGAGCAGTTCTTC. The rearrangement links TRBV7-2 to TRBJ2-1; 8 bases map to TRBD2. The CDR3 extends over 15 amino acids. Trimming cost V 4 bases and J 5 bases; bases outside gene matches: 7. Germline V gene sequence: CDR1 SGHTA, CDR2 FQGNSA.

The V call is TRBV6-6, the J call TRBJ1-1; D gene ambiguous. The CDR3 spans 15 residues. The germline V and J ends were trimmed by 5 bases and 1 base, with 14 bases remaining between them. Germline V gene data show CDR1 as MNHNY and CDR2 as SVGAGI (reference sequence). The CDR3 sequence: CASSPAEGANTEAFF. CDR3 bases: TGTGCCAGCAGTCCCGCGGAGGGTGCGAACACTGAAGCTTTCTTT.

The gene calls are TRBV5-1 and TRBJ2-3; D gene unclear. V was pared by 0 bases and J by 6 bases, with 8 bases between. CDR1 is SGHRS and CDR2 is YFSETQ in the germline V gene. CDR3 length: 13 residues. CDR3 amino acids: CASSLVVWDTQYF. For the CDR3, the DNA is TGCGCCAGCAGCTTGGTAGTTTGGGATACGCAGTATTTT.

The gene calls are TRBV18 and TRBJ2-5; TRBD1 agrees at 7 bases. The germline V gene has CDR1 KGHSH and CDR2 LQKENI. The V segment lost 6 bases and the J segment 3 bases; nucleotides outside the gene matches: 4. This CDR3 is 13 amino acids long. CDR3 region: CASSHGQEETQYF. CDR3 nucleotides: TGTGCCAGCTCCCATGGACAGGAAGAGACCCAGTACTTC. Variable domain in full (rest from reference TRBV18 and TRBJ2-5): NAGVMQNPRHLVRRRGQEARLRCSPMKGHSHVYWYRQLPEEGLKFMVYLQKENIIDESGMPKERFSAEFPKEGPSILRIQQVVRGDSAAYFCASSHGQEETQYFGPGTRLLVL.

The V gene is TRBV6-5, the J gene TRBJ2-7, with D possibly TRBD1 on 5 matching bases. The V gene lost 0 bases and the J gene lost 0 bases, with 9 bases spanning the gap. This CDR3 has 15 amino acids. In germline, CDR1 is MNHEY, CDR2 SVGAGI. As DNA, the CDR3 is TGTGCCAGCAGTTACTCGTTCAGGGACTCCTACGAGCAGTACTTC. It codes for CASSYSFRDSYEQYF.

The chain carries TRBV6-6 and TRBJ1-1, with D possibly matching TRBD1 (6 bases). Germline loops: CDR1 MNHNY, CDR2 SVGAGI (reference sequence). The ends were cut back, 7 bases at V and 5 bases at J, with 14 bases in the middle. The CDR3 is 13 amino acids. The chain's CDR3 is CASKQGLRTEAFF. CDR3 bases: TGTGCCAGCAAACAGGGTTTAAGGACTGAAGCTTTCTTT.

The rearrangement uses TRBV5-1 and TRBJ2-3; 8 bases are a match to TRBD2. V dropped 4 bases and J dropped 5; count of bases not matched to a gene: 12. CDR3 length equals 16 residues. The germline V gene encodes CDR1 SGHRS and CDR2 YFSETQ. The CDR3 bases are TGCGCCAGCAGCGGTTGGCTTACGGGAGGGAAAGATACGCAGTATTTT. Its translation: CASSGWLTGGKDTQYF.

The chain has TRBV19 and TRBJ1-4, with D tentatively TRBD1 (6 bases). The CDR3 length is 17 residues. Trimming removed 3 bases from V and 0 bases from J, with 14 bases in between. Germline CDR1 and CDR2: LNHDA and SQIVND (reference sequence). The CDR3 sequence: CASSILWQGTTNEKLFF. CDR3 in DNA: TGTGCCAGTAGTATCTTGTGGCAGGGGACAACTAATGAAAAACTGTTTTTT. Using reference TRBV19 and TRBJ1-4 for the parts outside the CDR3, the full variable domain is DGGITQSPKYLFRKEGQNVTLSCEQNLNHDAMYWYRQDPGQGLRLIYYSQIVNDFQKGDIAEGYSVSREKKESFPLTVTSAQKNPTAFYLCASSILWQGTTNEKLFFGSGTQLSVL.

CDR3 region: CASSSSGSGEQFF. The CDR3 coding sequence is TGTGCCAGCAGCTCCAGCGGGAGTGGTGAGCAGTTCTTC. This sequence joins TRBV12-3 or TRBV12-4 and TRBJ2-1; 8 bases line up with TRBD2. The CDR3 spans 13 residues. V trimming: 6 bases; J trimming: 9 bases; junction bases outside the gene matches: 7.

The chain is built from TRBV2 and TRBJ2-2; tentative D call: TRBD1 (6 bases). The CDR3 sequence is 16 residues long. V lost 6 bases and J 2 bases, leaving 16 bases between the germline ends. CDR1 and CDR2 (germline): SNHLY, FYNNEI. The CDR3: CASRPRGTRNTGELFF. CDR3 in DNA: TGTGCCAGCAGGCCCCGTGGGACACGAAACACCGGGGAGCTGTTTTTT.

The chain is built from TRBV5-5 and TRBJ1-5, with D perhaps matching TRBD1 (5 bases). Germline V gene lookup returns CDR1 SGHKS and CDR2 YYEKEE (reference sequence). V lost 4 bases, J lost 1 base, and 15 bases lay in between. The CDR3 is made up of 16 amino acids. The DNA for the CDR3 is TGTGCCAGCAGCCCGGGTATGGGGGGAAGCAATCAGCCCCAGCATTTT. It specifies CASSPGMGGSNQPQHF.

The chain employs TRBV9 and TRBJ1-5, with D perhaps matching TRBD1 (5 bases). CDR3 length: 15 residues. Per the germline V gene, CDR1 is SGDLS and CDR2 is YYNGEE. Trimming removed 4 bases from V and 2 bases from J, with 13 bases in between. The CDR3 is CASSRTGGGNQPQHF. Written as DNA, the CDR3 is TGTGCCAGCAGCCGAACCGGAGGGGGCAATCAGCCCCAGCATTTT.

This rearrangement joins TRBV6-5 to TRBJ2-7, with 8 bases fitting TRBD1. CDR3 length: 14 residues. Germline V gene sequence: CDR1 MNHEY, CDR2 SVGAGI. The J segment lost 6 bases and the V segment lost 5 bases, leaving 9 bases of the junction unmatched. The DNA for the CDR3 is TGTGCCAGCAGTCTAGGACAGGGCTGGAGCGAGCAGTACTTC. It translates to CASSLGQGWSEQYF.

The rearrangement links TRBV9 to TRBJ1-1; maybe TRBD1 (6 bases). Trimming took 3 bases from V and 1 from J, leaving 16 bases between them. The CDR3 sequence is 16 residues long. Germline-derived CDR1 and CDR2 are SGDLS and YYNGEE. The CDR3 sequence: CASSAGMGQANTEAFF. The CDR3 DNA follows: TGTGCCAGCAGCGCCGGGATGGGACAAGCGAACACTGAAGCTTTCTTT.

This clone was counted once. The V call is TRBV4-3, the J call TRBJ2-3; no clear D. The CDR3 has 13 residues. Trimming shortened V by 4 bases and J by 6 bases, and 11 bases separated the two germline ends. CDR1 is LGHNA and CDR2 is YSLEER in the germline V gene. Here the CDR3 reads CASSRAIKDTQYF. The CDR3 DNA is TGCGCCAGCAGCCGCGCGATTAAGGATACGCAGTATTTT.

The chain is built from TRBV21-1 and TRBJ1-2; the table's D call, TRBD1, was not checked against the DNA. TRBV21-1 corresponds to a pseudogene. This CDR3 contains 16 residues. The CDR3 nucleotides read TGTGCCAGCAGCTTTAGGGACAGGGTATCTTCCGGAGGCTACACCTTC. This codes for CASSFRDRVSSGGYTF.

The V gene is TRBV7-8, the J gene TRBJ1-5, with 8 positions matching TRBD1. The length of the CDR3 is 16 residues. Germline CDR1 is SGHVS and CDR2 is FQNEAQ. The V gene end was trimmed by 5 bases and the J gene end by 0 bases; junction bases not matched to a gene: 6. The CDR3 here is CASSPGQGYSNQPQHF. The CDR3 DNA sequence: TGTGCCAGCAGCCCCGGACAGGGTTATAGCAATCAGCCCCAGCATTTT.

The chain has TRBV7-9 and TRBJ2-3; 9 bases line up with TRBD1. This CDR3 is built from 14 residues. V lost 5 bases to trimming and J lost 1 base; unmatched junction nucleotides: 1. Germline CDR1 SEHNR, CDR2 FQNEAQ (reference sequence). The CDR3 DNA is TGTGCCAGCAGCAGGGACAGGGGCACAGATACGCAGTATTTT. It is translated as CASSRDRGTDTQYF.

The V gene is TRBV11-2, the J gene TRBJ2-3; D is perhaps TRBD2 (5 bases). Germline V CDR1 and CDR2: SGHAT, FQNNGV. The CDR3 totals 14 residues. V lost 2 bases, J lost 0 bases, and 6 bases lay in between. CDR3 loop: CASSLWESTDTQYF. The CDR3, as DNA: TGTGCCAGCAGCTTATGGGAGAGCACAGATACGCAGTATTTT.

The chain joins TRBV19 to TRBJ1-4; D is perhaps TRBD1 (6 bases). Between the trimmed V and J ends, which lost 6 bases and 7 bases, there was a span of 27 bases. The CDR3 is made up of 18 amino acids. CDR1 and CDR2 from the germline V gene are LNHDA and SQIVND (reference sequence). CDR3 DNA sequence: TGTGCCAGTAGAACCGGCACCCGGGGACACCCGAGGCGTGAAAAACTGTTTTTT. Translation: CASRTGTRGHPRREKLFF.

The rearrangement uses TRBV6-6 and TRBJ2-7; perhaps TRBD1 as D (6 bases). V was pared by 4 bases and J by 3 bases, with 7 bases between. CDR1 and CDR2 from the germline V gene are MNHNY and SVGAGI (reference sequence). This CDR3 comprises 12 residues. The DNA for the CDR3 is TGTGCCAGCAGTTCACAGGGCTACGAGCAGTACTTC. It translates to CASSSQGYEQYF.

The CDR3 sequence is CASSWGRGDTQYF. The CDR3 DNA is TGTGCCAGTAGTTGGGGTCGGGGAGATACGCAGTATTTT. The genes are TRBV19 and TRBJ2-3; TRBD2 might be the D (5 bases). The length of the CDR3 is 13 residues. Germline V gene data show CDR1 as LNHDA and CDR2 as SQIVND (reference sequence). The V end lost 5 bases, the J end lost 5 bases, and 11 bases lay between the germline ends.